The 23 T cell receptor beta chains reported below all come from one sample, sequenced in a study of T-cell memory formation after mild COVID-19 (dated by TCRdb to about 2021). The library was obtained by 5' RACE. Reads for this sample came from an Illumina NovaSeq 6000. TCRdb trimmed the raw reads at Q25, called clones with MiXCR and kept productive beta chains. Entries that share a CDR3 protein sequence are merged under the most common genes and DNA. This sample has some 350,000 distinct CDR3 sequences in its table, and about an eighth of those were observed once. In total, the top ten clones hold over 20% of the sample. Input material: PBMCs or a T cell subset sorted from them (not recorded which). These receptors all stem from a man aged 18 to 30 who had mild COVID-19 (a few samples of this study predate the infection). The sample titles of this study are shuffled in the database, so cell type and time point are left out; the donor was told from shared clones.

The chain combines TRBV12-3 or TRBV12-4 with TRBJ1-5; no clear D. This CDR3 region has 13 residues. The germline V and J ends were trimmed by 3 bases and 4 bases, with 7 bases remaining between them. The CDR3 sequence is CASSFLGNQPQHF. The CDR3 coding sequence is TGTGCCAGCAGTTTCTTAGGGAATCAGCCCCAGCATTTT.

This clonotype was seen a handful of times. The chain links TRBV30 to TRBJ2-7, with D hard to call. Germline V gene sequence: CDR1 GTSNPN, CDR2 SVGIG (reference sequence). The CDR3 contains 11 residues. The V gene lost 2 bases and the J gene lost 4 bases, with 6 bases spanning the gap. In DNA form, the CDR3 reads TGTGCCTGGAGTCCACAGTACGAGCAGTACTTC. Encoded protein: CAWSPQYEQYF. Full variable domain (rest looked up from reference TRBV30 and TRBJ2-7): SQTIHQWPATLVQPVGSPLSLECTVEGTSNPNLYWYRQAAGRGLQLLFYSVGIGQISSEVPQNLSASRPQDRQFILSSKKLLLSDSGFYLCAWSPQYEQYFGPGTRLTVT.

The rearrangement links TRBV10-1 to TRBJ2-1, with D perhaps assigned TRBD1 or TRBD2 (6 bases each). The CDR3 is 16 amino acids. Trimming cost V 0 bases and J 2 bases, with 11 bases left between them. Germline assignment: CDR1 WNHNN and CDR2 SYGVQD (reference sequence). The CDR3, as DNA: TGCGCCAGCAGTGAGTCGATGGGGGGCCCCTACAATGAGCAGTTCTTC. It specifies CASSESMGGPYNEQFF.

The J gene is TRBJ1-2, the V gene TRBV20-1, with TRBD1 as a possible D gene (6 bases). The CDR3 consists of 13 residues. V lost 4 bases and J 4 bases, leaving 13 bases between the germline ends. The V gene's germline CDR1 is DFQATT and CDR2 SNEGSKA (reference sequence). The CDR3 reads CSATTGYLYGYTF. The CDR3 DNA is TGCAGTGCTACGACAGGCTACCTCTATGGCTACACCTTC.

This clonotype was counted only a few times. This rearrangement joins TRBV4-2 to TRBJ2-7; 8 positions match TRBD2. CDR1 is LGHNA and CDR2 is YNFKEQ in the germline V gene. The CDR3 is made up of 15 amino acids. The V gene end was trimmed by 0 bases and the J gene end by 3 bases; junction bases not matched to a gene: 4. CDR3 nucleotides: TGTGCCAGCAGCCAAGATGCTAGCGGGCACTACGAGCAGTACTTC. Its protein product is CASSQDASGHYEQYF.

V gene TRBV19 combines with J gene TRBJ1-1; the D is unclear. Germline V gives CDR1 LNHDA, CDR2 SQIVND (reference sequence). The ends were cut back, 7 bases at V and 1 base at J, with 16 bases in the middle. The CDR3 covers 15 residues. The CDR3 DNA reads TGTGCCAGTATAGACGACAATAGAAAGAACACTGAAGCTTTCTTT. Amino acid sequence: CASIDDNRKNTEAFF.

This clonotype was picked up a small number of times. The chain couples TRBV12-3 or TRBV12-4 to TRBJ2-5, with a weak D call TRBD1 (6 bases). Trimming left V 5 bases short and J 1 base short, with 17 bases between. This CDR3 spans 16 amino acids. The CDR3 nucleotides are TGTGCCAGCAGTCCATCGAGGGGACAAGGCCAAGAGACCCAGTACTTC. Its protein product is CASSPSRGQGQETQYF.

This clonotype turned up a few times. The CDR3 region has the DNA TGCGCCAGCAGCGCCCGACAGGGGGCCGAGACCCAGTACTTC. It specifies CASSARQGAETQYF. The rearrangement links TRBV4-1 to TRBJ2-5, with 10 bases that match TRBD1. Trimming took 5 bases from V and 5 from J; bases not matched to a gene: 5. Germline V gene sequence: CDR1 MGHRA, CDR2 YSYEKL. This CDR3 is built from 14 residues.

The sample holds a few counts of this clonotype. This chain uses TRBV7-2 with TRBJ1-3; weak D call: TRBD1 (5 bases). The length of the CDR3 is 15 residues. Per the germline V gene, CDR1 is SGHTA and CDR2 is FQGNSA. Trimming stripped 1 base from V and 4 bases from J, with 11 bases between. The DNA for the CDR3 is TGTGCCAGCAGCTTAGAACAGGTTGGAGGAAACACCATATATTTT. This gives the protein CASSLEQVGGNTIYF. Filled out from reference TRBV7-2 and TRBJ1-3, the complete variable domain reads GAGVSQSPSNKVTEKGKDVELRCDPISGHTALYWYRQSLGQGLEFLIYFQGNSAPDKSGLPSDRFSAERTGGSVSTLTIQRTQQEDSAVYLCASSLEQVGGNTIYFGEGSWLTVV.

This clonotype was counted only a few times. The V call is TRBV4-1, the J call TRBJ1-1; possibly TRBD1 for D (5 bases). This CDR3 is 13 amino acids long. Germline-derived CDR1 and CDR2 are MGHRA and YSYEKL. V was trimmed by 4 bases and J by 10 bases, leaving 16 bases between them. The CDR3 nucleotides read TGCGCCAGCAGCCGGGCCGTTGGGGGAAGAGCTTTCTTT. This gives the protein CASSRAVGGRAFF.

The table lists this clonotype with a few counts. The CDR3 spells CASSGPDRGEGGELFF. The CDR3 bases are TGTGCCAGCAGCGGGCCCGACAGGGGAGAAGGCGGGGAGCTGTTTTTT. The genes are TRBV7-9 and TRBJ2-2; 8 nucleotides agree with TRBD1. The trim removed 5 bases at V and 7 bases at J, leaving 12 bases unmatched. The CDR3 runs to 16 residues. The germline V gene encodes CDR1 SEHNR and CDR2 FQNEAQ (reference sequence).

This clonotype was counted a few times. The chain is built from TRBV5-1 and TRBJ2-7, with a possible D match to TRBD2 (6 bases). The CDR3 is 16 residues long. The V gene's germline CDR1 is SGHRS and CDR2 YFSETQ. Trimming pared 5 bases from V and 0 bases from J, leaving 18 bases between. In nucleotides, the CDR3 is TGCGCCAGCAGTCATGCCCGGGGGTCCTCCTCCTACGAGCAGTACTTC. Protein sequence: CASSHARGSSSYEQYF.

This clonotype occurred many times. This chain links TRBV12-3 or TRBV12-4 with TRBJ2-5, with 13 nucleotides matching TRBD2. V was pared by 6 bases and J by 1 base, with 8 bases of the junction left unmatched. The CDR3 has 17 amino acids. CDR3 sequence: CASRRTSGGPLQETQYF. The CDR3 nucleotides are TGTGCCAGCAGAAGGACTAGCGGGGGTCCCCTCCAAGAGACCCAGTACTTC.

This clonotype was picked up a small number of times. V usage is TRBV6-5 and J usage is TRBJ1-2, with D possibly matching TRBD1 (5 bases). The CDR3 extends over 14 amino acids. Trimming took 4 bases from V and 8 from J, leaving 17 bases between them. Germline V gives CDR1 MNHEY, CDR2 SVGAGI. The CDR3 nucleotides are TGTGCCAGCAGTTTTGATCGGAATCCAGGGGGCTACACCTTC. Translation gives CASSFDRNPGGYTF.

The gene calls are TRBV21-1 and TRBJ1-6. TRBV21-1 is described as a pseudogene. The CDR3 extends over 12 amino acids. CDR3 in amino acids: CASSNWVSPLHF. The CDR3 DNA is TGTGCCAGCAGCAATTGGGTTTCACCCCTCCACTTT.

This clonotype was picked up a small number of times. The chain is built from TRBV4-1 and TRBJ2-5, with 8 bases lining up with TRBD2. J lost 4 bases, V lost 0 bases, and 4 bases had no gene match. CDR1 and CDR2 from the germline V gene are MGHRA and YSYEKL. This CDR3 region has 15 residues. This CDR3 is CASSQDPSGRETQYF. DNA for the CDR3: TGCGCCAGCAGCCAAGATCCTAGCGGGCGAGAGACCCAGTACTTC.

The chain has TRBV27 and TRBJ2-2, with D possibly being TRBD2 (5 bases). The CDR3 extends over 16 amino acids. CDR1 and CDR2 (germline): MNHEY, SMNVEV (reference sequence). V was trimmed by 8 bases and J by 0 bases, leaving 16 bases between them. The CDR3 is CASLPVGLSNTGELFF. In DNA, the CDR3 is TGTGCCAGCCTACCGGTAGGACTCTCGAACACCGGGGAGCTGTTTTTT.

The genes are TRBV7-2 and TRBJ2-7, with 11 bases matching TRBD2. The CDR3 is 15 amino acids. Germline CDR1 and CDR2: SGHTA and FQGNSA. The J segment lost 4 bases and the V segment lost 5 bases, leaving 7 bases of the junction unmatched. Here the CDR3 DNA reads TGTGCCAGCAGCGATAGCGGGGGGGCTTGGTACGAGCAGTACTTC. Translating gives CASSDSGGAWYEQYF.

This clonotype was observed many times. The chain has TRBV3-1 and TRBJ1-1, with 7 positions matching TRBD1. Trimming removed 4 bases from V and 5 bases from J; junction bases left unmatched: 4. CDR3 length equals 13 residues. Germline CDR1 is LGHDT and CDR2 is YNNKEL (reference sequence). The DNA of the CDR3 is TGTGCCAGCAGCCTCCTACAGGGGACTGAAGCTTTCTTT. This sequence encodes CASSLLQGTEAFF. Supplemented by reference TRBV3-1 and TRBJ1-1, the full variable domain reads DTAVSQTPKYLVTQMGNDKSIKCEQNLGHDTMYWYKQDSKKFLKIMFSYNNKELIINETVPNRFSPKSPDKAHLNLHINSLELGDSAVYFCASSLLQGTEAFFGQGTRLTVV.

This clonotype occurred a few times. A much larger clone differs by one base, so this may be a read error. The chain is built from TRBV9 and TRBJ2-2; D perhaps matches TRBD1 (5 bases). The V end was cut by 0 bases, the J end by 5 bases, with 5 bases between. The CDR3 spans 13 residues. Germline assignment: CDR1 SGDLS and CDR2 YYNGEE. The CDR3 DNA is TGTGCCAGCAGCGTAGAGGGGACCGGGGAGCTGTTTTTT. Protein product: CASSVEGTGELFF.

This clonotype was seen only a few times. The J gene is TRBJ2-5, the V gene TRBV12-3 or TRBV12-4; TRBD1 matches at 9 bases. V trimming: 8 bases; J trimming: 5 bases; junction bases outside the gene matches: 6. The CDR3 spans 13 residues. CDR3 DNA sequence: TGTGCCAGCGGGGACAGGGCTGGGGAGACCCAGTACTTC. As protein: CASGDRAGETQYF.

This clonotype has ten or more counts. The genes are TRBV7-2 and TRBJ1-1; D is possibly TRBD1 (5 bases). V dropped 1 base and J dropped 5 bases, with 8 bases sitting between them. Germline V gene data show CDR1 as SGHTA and CDR2 as FQGNSA. The CDR3 contains 13 residues. CDR3 region: CASSLDPGTEAFF. In DNA, the CDR3 is TGTGCCAGCAGCTTAGACCCAGGGACTGAAGCTTTCTTT.

V and J are TRBV5-1 and TRBJ2-3; 9 bases agree with TRBD1. This CDR3 has 16 residues. V dropped 4 bases and J dropped 0; count of bases not matched to a gene: 6. The germline gives CDR1 SGHRS, CDR2 YFSETQ. CDR3 residues: CASSQSGTGSTDTQYF. In DNA, the CDR3 is TGCGCCAGCAGCCAATCCGGGACAGGGAGCACAGATACGCAGTATTTT.